The clone carrying this T cell receptor (beta chain) was seen only a few times. The sample originates from a study of cytomegalovirus exposure and HLA in healthy donors. The J segment lost 8 bases and the V segment lost 1 base, leaving 3 bases of the junction unmatched. CDR1 is SGHTS and CDR2 is YDEGEE in the germline V gene. The CDR3 consists of 13 residues. Both 60 Vbeta primers and 13 Jbeta primers went into the PCR. TCRdb's copy holds only in-frame clones and misses some; the assay was immunoSEQ multiplex PCR. The sample carries about 130,000 clones, around four fifths recorded once. The V gene is TRBV5-8, the J gene TRBJ1-2; 9 nucleotides line up with TRBD1. Material: PBMCs. The sequence was obtained from a young man in good health and CMV-seropositive. CDR3 residues: CASSLYRGRGYTF. In nucleotides, the CDR3 is TGTGCCAGCAGCTTGTACAGGGGGCGAGGCTACACCTTC. The whole variable domain, remainder taken from reference TRBV5-8 and TRBJ1-2, is EAGVTQSPTHLIKTRGQQATLRCSPISGHTSVYWYQQALGLGLQFLLWYDEGEERNRGNFPPRFSGRQFPNYSSELNVNALELEDSALYLCASSLYRGRGYTFGSGTRLTVV.